The 14 T cell receptor beta chains presented below share a single source sample, sequenced in a study of T cells in narcolepsy. Using immunoSEQ multiplex PCR, the repertoire was profiled, and TCRdb retains in-frame clones only, with some absent. In the table there are over 25,000 clones, roughly four fifths of which are singletons. The material sequenced was memory (CD45RA-) CD4+ T cells from blood. The receptors shown here come from a human donor in good health.

The chain couples TRBV30 to TRBJ2-3, with 9 bases fitting TRBD2. Germline V gives CDR1 GTSNPN, CDR2 SVGIG (reference sequence). This CDR3 spans 15 amino acids. Trimming took 3 bases from V and 4 from J; bases not matched to a gene: 8. CDR3 amino acids: CAWRSSGRIPDTQYF. CDR3 bases: TGTGCCTGGAGATCGAGCGGGAGGATCCCAGATACGCAGTATTTT.

The J gene is TRBJ1-5, the V gene TRBV4-2; D unclear. The ends were cut back, 0 bases at V and 9 bases at J, with 12 bases in the middle. The germline V gene encodes CDR1 LGHNA and CDR2 YNFKEQ. The CDR3 is 14 residues long. CDR3 in amino acids: CASSQDSAVRPQHF. DNA of the CDR3: TGTGCCAGCAGCCAAGATTCGGCAGTTAGGCCCCAGCATTTT.

With respect to this clone: This CDR3 is also generated by other DNA sequences in the sample. The V gene is TRBV30, the J gene TRBJ1-2; TRBD1 is a possible D gene (5 bases). V lost 0 bases and J lost 8, with 16 bases in between. This CDR3 comprises 14 residues. CDR1 GTSNPN and CDR2 SVGIG come from the germline V gene (reference sequence). CDR3 sequence: CAWSVRGGFEGYTF. CDR3 DNA sequence: TGTGCCTGGAGTGTCCGGGGGGGTTTCGAAGGCTACACCTTC.

The chain combines TRBV5-4 with TRBJ2-7, with TRBD2 as a possible D gene (6 bases). CDR3 length: 11 amino acids. In germline, CDR1 is SGHNT, CDR2 YYREEE (reference sequence). V lost 5 bases, J lost 3 bases, and 6 bases lay in between. Here the CDR3 reads CASRGGYEQYF. The CDR3, as DNA: TGTGCCAGCAGGGGGGGCTACGAGCAGTACTTC. The full variable domain, its missing parts supplied by reference TRBV5-4 and TRBJ2-7, is ETGVTQSPTHLIKTRGQQVTLRCSSQSGHNTVSWYQQALGQGPQFIFQYYREEENGRGNFPPRFSGLQFPNYSSELNVNALELDDSALYLCASRGGYEQYFGPGTRLTVT.

This chain connects TRBV11-1 to TRBJ1-1; maybe TRBD1 (5 bases). CDR3 length equals 13 residues. The germline V gene encodes CDR1 SGHAT and CDR2 FQDESV (reference sequence). The ends were cut back, 3 bases at V and 4 bases at J, with 9 bases in the middle. This CDR3 reads CASSFQGVTEAFF. The CDR3 nucleotides are TGTGCCAGCAGCTTTCAGGGAGTCACTGAAGCTTTCTTT.

This chain uses TRBV21-1 with TRBJ1-1. TRBV21-1 is a known pseudogene. The CDR3 spans 14 residues. The CDR3 coding sequence is TGTGCCAGCAGCAAATACGCAGGGAGCGCTGAAGCTTTCTTT. Translated: CASSKYAGSAEAFF.

The rearrangement joins TRBV7-3 to TRBJ2-3; 7 nucleotides match TRBD2. The CDR3 is 15 residues long. The germline CDR1 and CDR2 sequences are SGHTA and FQGTGA. V shed 4 bases and J 1 base; nucleotides not matched to a gene: 5. The CDR3 protein is CASSSGLGRTDTQYF. The DNA of the CDR3 is TGTGCCAGCAGCTCAGGACTAGGCCGCACAGATACGCAGTATTTT.

This sequence joins TRBV6-5 and TRBJ2-3, with 11 positions matching TRBD2. The V segment lost 2 bases and the J segment 6 bases; nucleotides outside the gene matches: 7. The CDR3 contains 16 residues. Germline assignment: CDR1 MNHEY and CDR2 SVGAGI. CDR3 nucleotide sequence: TGTGCCAGCAGTTACATACTAGCGGGGGTCATGGATACGCAGTATTTT. Translation: CASSYILAGVMDTQYF.

V usage is TRBV6-5 and J usage is TRBJ2-7, with 9 bases fitting TRBD2. CDR3 length equals 13 residues. V was clipped by 10 bases and J by 8 bases; unmatched bases: 12. Germline V gene lookup returns CDR1 MNHEY and CDR2 SVGAGI. Here the CDR3 DNA reads TGTGCCACCAAAACGGGCGCGGGGGGGCAGCAGTACTTC. Protein product: CATKTGAGGQQYF.

Worth noting for this clone: The CDR3 carries no conserved terminal phenylalanine or tryptophan, so it likely arises from a read error. Because the CDR3's place on the DNA is in doubt, the DNA is left out and the CDR3 is given as listed by TCRdb. This sequence joins TRBV5-6 and TRBJ1-2. The germline CDR1 and CDR2 sequences are SGHDT and YYEEEE. The CDR3 sequence runs 9 residues, both termini included. The chain's CDR3 is CASSLKGGV.

The chain is built from TRBV5-1 and TRBJ1-2; no definite D call. From germline, CDR1 is SGHRS and CDR2 YFSETQ. The CDR3 loop spans 14 amino acids. Trimming pared 4 bases from V and 4 bases from J, leaving 14 bases between. The CDR3, as DNA: TGCGCCAGCAGCACGGACGCCGGATCCTATGGCTACACCTTC. Its protein is CASSTDAGSYGYTF.

The chain uses TRBV19 and TRBJ2-7, with 11 nucleotides matching TRBD2. With 6 bases clipped from V and 1 base from J, the junction kept 5 bases outside the gene matches. The CDR3 runs 15 residues. Germline V gives CDR1 LNHDA, CDR2 SQIVND (reference sequence). The DNA of the CDR3 is TGTGCCAGTAGCCTAGGGACTAGCGGATCCTACGAGCAGTACTTC. Its protein is CASSLGTSGSYEQYF.

This chain connects TRBV5-1 to TRBJ2-5; D possibly corresponds to TRBD2 (6 bases). CDR3 length equals 16 residues. CDR1 and CDR2 (germline): SGHRS, YFSETQ. Between the trimmed V and J ends, which lost 2 bases and 5 bases, there was a span of 19 bases. CDR3 sequence (DNA): TGCGCCAGCAGCTTCGGGGGAGTGAGTAGTTGGGAGACCCAGTACTTC. This gives the protein CASSFGGVSSWETQYF. Variable domain in full (rest from reference TRBV5-1 and TRBJ2-5): KAGVTQTPRYLIKTRGQQVTLSCSPISGHRSVSWYQQTPGQGLQFLFEYFSETQRNKGNFPGRFSGRQFSNSRSEMNVSTLELGDSALYLCASSFGGVSSWETQYFGPGTRLLVL.

This clone has more than one count but fewer than ten. The chain recombines TRBV10-3 with TRBJ2-3; possible D gene TRBD2, 6 bases. This CDR3 contains 16 residues. The V gene lost 6 bases and the J gene lost 2 bases, with 18 bases spanning the gap. From germline, CDR1 is ENHRY and CDR2 SYGVKD. CDR3 in amino acids: CAIRGPTEGPTDTQYF. Here the CDR3 DNA reads TGTGCCATCAGAGGACCGACGGAGGGCCCCACAGATACGCAGTATTTT.